The 18 T cell receptor beta chains presented below share a single source sample, sequenced in a study of blood T cell repertoires in COVID-19. The table came from immunoSEQ multiplex PCR; TCRdb's copy has only in-frame clones and leaves some out. The sample includes fewer than 250,000 clones, approximately 86% of them seen just once. The source material was peripheral blood. These receptors all come from a man aged 25-45 years with acute or convalescent COVID-19.

Only one count was recorded for this clone. This chain joins TRBV9 and TRBJ2-1, with TRBD2 matching over 11 bases. The CDR3 runs 20 residues. The ends lost 1 base at V and 0 bases at J; junction bases unmatched: 12. CDR1 SGDLS and CDR2 YYNGEE come from the germline V gene. DNA for the CDR3: TGTGCCAGCAGCGTAAGTCCCCTAGCGGGGGGCTTTAGCTCCTACAATGAGCAGTTCTTC. Translating gives CASSVSPLAGGFSSYNEQFF.

J is TRBJ1-3 and V is TRBV3-1 (or the pseudogene TRBV3-2); TRBD1 matches at 7 bases. Germline V gene lookup returns CDR1 LGHDT and CDR2 YNNKEL (reference sequence). Trimming took 5 bases from V and 4 from J; bases not matched to a gene: 5. CDR3 length: 14 amino acids. CDR3 sequence (DNA): TGTGCCAGCAGCACACAGGGGTCGGGAAACACCATATATTTT. Protein sequence: CASSTQGSGNTIYF.

The genes are TRBV19 and TRBJ1-2, with D tentatively TRBD1 (5 bases). CDR1 is LNHDA and CDR2 is SQIVND in the germline V gene (reference sequence). The CDR3 length is 13 residues. The V end lost 4 bases, the J end lost 2 bases, and 8 bases lay between the germline ends. Written as DNA, the CDR3 is TGTGCCAGTAGTAGCACAGGAAACTATGGCTACACCTTC. Encoded protein: CASSSTGNYGYTF.

This chain connects TRBV19 to TRBJ1-5; a weak D match, TRBD1 (6 bases). This CDR3 comprises 13 residues. The germline V and J ends were trimmed by 6 bases and 4 bases, with 10 bases remaining between them. Looked up from germline, CDR1 is LNHDA and CDR2 is SQIVND (reference sequence). CDR3 loop: CASRGQGNQPQHF. The CDR3 DNA reads TGTGCCAGTAGGGGACAAGGTAATCAGCCCCAGCATTTT.

The V call is TRBV11-3, the J call TRBJ2-1; D unclear. V lost 1 base and J 14 bases, leaving 12 bases between the germline ends. Germline CDR1 and CDR2: SGHNT and YENEEA. CDR3 length equals 12 residues. Written as DNA, the CDR3 is TGTGCCAGCAGCTTAGCCCATACTGCGAAGTTCTTC. This gives the protein CASSLAHTAKFF. Supplemented by reference TRBV11-3 and TRBJ2-1, the full variable domain reads EAGVVQSPRYKIIEKKQPVAFWCNPISGHNTLYWYLQNLGQGPELLIRYENEEAVDDSQLPKDRFSAERLKGVDSTLKIQPAELGDSAVYLCASSLAHTAKFFGPGTRLTVL.

The gene calls are TRBV9 and TRBJ2-3; no firm D call. Looked up from germline, CDR1 is SGDLS and CDR2 is YYNGEE. The V and J ends lost 0 bases and 3 bases respectively, with 8 bases between them. The length of the CDR3 is 14 residues. CDR3 in DNA: TGTGCCAGCAGCGTAGCTTTCTCGACAGATACGCAGTATTTT. The encoded protein is CASSVAFSTDTQYF.

This chain connects TRBV18 to TRBJ2-7; 11 nucleotides line up with TRBD1. The V segment lost 4 bases and the J segment 1 base; nucleotides outside the gene matches: 9. Germline V gene lookup returns CDR1 KGHSH and CDR2 LQKENI. CDR3 size: 17 residues. The CDR3 reads CASSQGTGGELSYEQYF. The CDR3 nucleotides are TGTGCCAGCTCACAAGGGACAGGGGGTGAATTGTCCTACGAGCAGTACTTC.

This chain uses TRBV30 with TRBJ1-1, with 7 nucleotides matching TRBD1. Trimming took 8 bases from V and 3 from J; bases not matched to a gene: 15. The germline V gene has CDR1 GTSNPN and CDR2 SVGIG (reference sequence). CDR3 size: 15 residues. CDR3 sequence reads: CAVPGQSGGDTEAFF. CDR3 DNA sequence: TGTGCCGTACCGGGACAGTCGGGTGGTGACACTGAAGCTTTCTTT.

CDR3 nucleotide sequence: TGCGCCAGCAGCTTGCGGGGTACTAGCGGGAGCCAAGAGACCCAGTACTTC. It codes for CASSLRGTSGSQETQYF. V is TRBV5-1 and J is TRBJ2-5; 11 nucleotides match TRBD2. The CDR3 consists of 17 residues. Germline-derived CDR1 and CDR2 are SGHRS and YFSETQ. V trimming: 1 base; J trimming: 1 base; junction bases outside the gene matches: 6.

The gene calls are TRBV5-1 and TRBJ2-2; 7 bases agree with TRBD2. This CDR3 has 16 residues. After removal of 10 bases from V and 0 bases from J, the junction contained 12 bases not matched to a gene. Germline values: CDR1 SGHRS, CDR2 YFSETQ. CDR3 sequence (DNA): TGCGCCTGCCGGCGGCGGGGGAATTCGAACACCGGGGAGCTGTTTTTT. Residues: CACRRRGNSNTGELFF.

The rearrangement links TRBV4-1 to TRBJ1-4; tentative D call: TRBD1 (6 bases). Germline V gene data show CDR1 as MGHRA and CDR2 as YSYEKL. The length of the CDR3 is 15 residues. Trimming left V 4 bases short and J 7 bases short, with 16 bases between. The CDR3 protein is CASSRMGTLGEKLFF. In nucleotides, the CDR3 is TGCGCCAGCAGCCGCATGGGGACACTGGGTGAAAAACTGTTTTTT.

The rearrangement links TRBV14 to TRBJ2-7; tentatively, D is TRBD2 (6 bases). CDR3 length: 14 amino acids. Looked up from germline, CDR1 is SGHDN and CDR2 is FVKESK. The ends were cut back, 4 bases at V and 2 bases at J, with 12 bases in the middle. In nucleotides, the CDR3 is TGTGCCAGCAGCCTCGCCGGAGGGCCCTACGAGCAGTACTTC. Translated: CASSLAGGPYEQYF.

The V and J genes are TRBV4-1 and TRBJ1-1, with D tentatively TRBD1 (5 bases). CDR1 and CDR2 from the germline V gene are MGHRA and YSYEKL. The CDR3 spans 15 residues. Trimming took 3 bases from V and 1 from J, leaving 12 bases between them. CDR3 loop: CASSHLGLGNTEAFF. CDR3 DNA sequence: TGCGCCAGCAGCCACCTGGGACTTGGGAACACTGAAGCTTTCTTT.

V and J are TRBV19 and TRBJ1-1; the D is unclear. CDR1 and CDR2 from the germline V gene are LNHDA and SQIVND (reference sequence). V shed 6 bases and J shed 0 bases, with 14 bases lying between them. The CDR3 sequence is 15 residues long. The CDR3 bases are TGTGCCAGTAGCCCCGCCACGGGAATGAACACTGAAGCTTTCTTT. Residues: CASSPATGMNTEAFF.

This clone was counted a few times. V and J are TRBV2 and TRBJ1-4, with D unresolved. Germline V gene data show CDR1 as SNHLY and CDR2 as FYNNEI. The CDR3 sequence is 14 residues long. The germline V and J ends were trimmed by 3 bases and 8 bases, with 13 bases remaining between them. DNA for the CDR3: TGTGCCAGCAGTGAGATTCGAGGGTGGGAAAAACTGTTTTTT. The encoded protein is CASSEIRGWEKLFF.

This clone has just one count. This CDR3 is CASSLMEGTPNTEAFF. The CDR3 DNA sequence: TGTGCCAGCAGCTTAATGGAGGGCACCCCGAACACTGAAGCTTTCTTT. The chain joins TRBV7-2 to TRBJ1-1; D remains ambiguous. The germline CDR1 and CDR2 sequences are SGHTA and FQGNSA. Trimming removed 2 bases at V and 1 base at J, with 14 bases between. The CDR3 sequence is 16 residues long.

This clone occurred a few times. The rearrangement links TRBV2 to TRBJ1-6; maybe TRBD1 (6 bases). From germline, CDR1 is SNHLY and CDR2 FYNNEI. CDR3 size: 13 residues. Trimming took 6 bases from V and 10 from J, leaving 13 bases between them. The CDR3 sequence is CASRVQGRSPLHF. The CDR3 nucleotides read TGTGCCAGCAGGGTCCAGGGGCGGTCACCCCTCCACTTT.

This clone was seen just once. The V and J genes are TRBV2 and TRBJ2-5; 9 nucleotides align to TRBD2. Trimming took 1 base from V and 6 from J; bases not matched to a gene: 6. CDR1 SNHLY and CDR2 FYNNEI come from the germline V gene. The CDR3 spans 15 residues. CDR3 sequence: CASSEGGLAGQTQYF. CDR3 DNA: TGTGCCAGCAGTGAAGGTGGGCTAGCGGGACAGACCCAGTACTTC.